This TCR beta chain is drawn from a study of lymphopenia after photon versus proton radiotherapy. As for this clone: Its antigen is not known.

This table comes from immunoSEQ multiplex PCR, and its TCRdb copy is limited to in-frame clones, with some not included. The repertoire includes over 50,000 clones, about 86% of them detected once, and around 2.1% sits in the top ten. Study-wide points: Under photons, naive T cells and diversity fell while effector/memory populations rose.

Trimming removed 4 bases from V and 9 bases from J, with 17 bases in between. The CDR3 is 13 residues long. Per the germline V gene, CDR1 is SGHDT and CDR2 is YYEEEE. This specimen was peripheral blood, taken from a patient treated with photon-based radiotherapy. The rearrangement links TRBV5-6 to TRBJ2-7; possibly TRBD2 for D (7 bases). This sequence was found in a middle-aged man with gastric cancer. CDR3 amino acids: CASSPGGGTRQYF. The CDR3 nucleotides are TGTGCCAGCAGCCCGGGGGGCGGAACACGGCAGTACTTC.